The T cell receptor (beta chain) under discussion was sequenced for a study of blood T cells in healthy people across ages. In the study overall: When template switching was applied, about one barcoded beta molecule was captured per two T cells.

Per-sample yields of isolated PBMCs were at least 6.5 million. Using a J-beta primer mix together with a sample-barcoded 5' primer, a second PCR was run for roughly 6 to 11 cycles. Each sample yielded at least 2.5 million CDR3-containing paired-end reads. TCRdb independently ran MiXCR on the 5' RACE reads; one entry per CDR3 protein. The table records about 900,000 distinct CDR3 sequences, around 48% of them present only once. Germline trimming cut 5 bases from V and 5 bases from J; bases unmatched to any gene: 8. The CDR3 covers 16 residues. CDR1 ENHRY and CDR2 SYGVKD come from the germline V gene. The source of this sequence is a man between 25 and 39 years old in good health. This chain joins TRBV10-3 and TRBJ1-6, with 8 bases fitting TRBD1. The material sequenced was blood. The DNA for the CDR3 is TGTGCCATCAGTAGTGACAGGGGCCAGGATAATTCACCCCTCCACTTT. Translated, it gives CAISSDRGQDNSPLHF.